The 16 T cell receptor beta chains given below trace back to one sample, sequenced in a study of shared clonotypes between healthy human individuals. Cells designated naive CD8 were CD45RO-negative and were positively selected for CCR7, with terminally differentiated effector memory CD45RA+ cells excluded. Clones were sequenced by immunoSEQ multiplex PCR, and TCRdb holds only the in-frame ones, with some missing. This sample carries 630,000 or so clones, more than 95% of them seen once, and the ten largest clones take roughly 0.29%. The sequencing input was naive CD8+ T cells sorted from blood. The origin of the receptors is a man younger than 40 in good health.

In its sample, this clone was seen once. This chain connects TRBV7-2 to TRBJ2-7; D unresolved. This CDR3 has 14 amino acids. Germline V gives CDR1 SGHTA, CDR2 FQGNSA. V lost 1 base and J lost 5, with 12 bases in between. CDR3 region: CASSLETPFHEQYF. CDR3 DNA: TGTGCCAGCAGCTTAGAGACACCATTCCACGAGCAGTACTTC.

The rearrangement links TRBV5-4 to TRBJ2-7; 9 bases agree with TRBD1. Germline CDR1 reads SGHNT; CDR2 reads YYREEE (reference sequence). The CDR3 sequence is 15 residues long. V was pared by 4 bases and J by 0 bases, with 5 bases of the junction left unmatched. In DNA form, the CDR3 reads TGTGCCAGCAGCGTCCGGGACAGGGTCTCCTACGAGCAGTACTTC. It specifies CASSVRDRVSYEQYF.

This chain connects TRBV10-3 to TRBJ2-5, with D uncertain. This CDR3 is 15 amino acids long. CDR1 ENHRY and CDR2 SYGVKD come from the germline V gene. V was pared by 3 bases and J by 1 base, with 12 bases between. In nucleotides, the CDR3 is TGTGCCATCAGTGATACCACCAAGATCCAAGAGACCCAGTACTTC. Its protein is CAISDTTKIQETQYF.

The chain uses TRBV6-5 and TRBJ2-1; a possible D gene is TRBD2 (6 bases). V was cut by 4 bases and J by 8 bases, with 15 bases left in between. There are 14 residues in the CDR3. CDR1 and CDR2 from the germline V gene are MNHEY and SVGAGI. DNA of the CDR3: TGTGCCAGCAGTTCCGCCCTAGCGACCCATGAGCAGTTCTTC. Translated: CASSSALATHEQFF.

J is TRBJ2-5 and V is TRBV7-9; D is uncertain. V gave up 4 bases and J gave up 3 bases, with 6 bases separating them. Germline V lookup: CDR1 SEHNR, CDR2 FQNEAQ (reference sequence). CDR3 size: 12 residues. DNA for the CDR3: TGTGCCAGCAGCTCTGGGGAAGAGACCCAGTACTTC. This gives the protein CASSSGEETQYF.

The CDR3 DNA sequence: TGTGCCAGCAGCCCCATATCGACAGAAGAGACCCAGTACTTC. As protein: CASSPISTEETQYF. The V and J genes are TRBV5-6 and TRBJ2-5; D is perhaps TRBD1 (5 bases). This CDR3 region has 14 residues. V dropped 4 bases and J dropped 3 bases, with 13 bases sitting between them. CDR1 is SGHDT and CDR2 is YYEEEE in the germline V gene.

This clone was seen just once. Additional DNA sequences in this sample encode the identical CDR3. The rearrangement links TRBV7-9 to TRBJ1-1, with D possibly matching TRBD1 (5 bases). V was pared by 1 base and J by 1 base, with 7 bases between. Looked up from germline, CDR1 is SEHNR and CDR2 is FQNEAQ (reference sequence). This CDR3 has 14 residues. This CDR3 reads CASSLGQGNTEAFF. As DNA, the CDR3 is TGTGCCAGCAGCTTAGGCCAGGGGAACACTGAAGCTTTCTTT.

The CDR3 nucleotides read TGTGCCAGCAGCTCCGGACAGGGATGGGCCTACGAGCAGTACTTC. Amino acids: CASSSGQGWAYEQYF. The chain links TRBV7-9 to TRBJ2-7, with 8 positions matching TRBD1. J gave up 2 bases and V 4 bases, and 7 bases lay outside the gene matches. Germline V gene sequence: CDR1 SEHNR, CDR2 FQNEAQ (reference sequence). There are 15 residues in the CDR3.

The chain recombines TRBV15 with TRBJ2-3, with D possibly matching TRBD1 (6 bases). This CDR3 region has 13 residues. The V end lost 7 bases, the J end lost 4 bases, and 12 bases lay between the germline ends. Germline V gives CDR1 LNHNV, CDR2 YYDKDF (reference sequence). In DNA, the CDR3 is TGTGCCACCACCATGAAGGGGGCAGATACGCAGTATTTT. Its translation is CATTMKGADTQYF.

The rearrangement joins TRBV29-1 to TRBJ2-2, with D possibly TRBD2 on 6 matching bases. With 0 bases removed from V and 11 bases from J, the gap between germline ends came to 10 bases. Germline V gives CDR1 SQVTM, CDR2 ANQGSEA. The CDR3 runs to 12 residues. CDR3 nucleotide sequence: TGCAGCGTTGAAGAAGGCGGGGTTGAGCTGTTTTTT. This translates into CSVEEGGVELFF.

J is TRBJ2-1 and V is TRBV9, with TRBD2 matching over 12 bases. Trimming at V came to 5 bases and at J to 5 bases, leaving 8 bases not matched to a gene. Germline V CDR1 and CDR2: SGDLS, YYNGEE. The CDR3 has 16 residues. CDR3 bases: TGTGCCAGCAGTATGGAGACTAGCGGGAGTGACAATGAGCAGTTCTTC. It yields the protein CASSMETSGSDNEQFF.

The CDR3 region has the DNA TGTGCCAGCAGCGGGACCGCAGGGTTTCAGCCCCAGCATTTT. It encodes CASSGTAGFQPQHF. The chain carries TRBV7-9 and TRBJ1-5; a weak D match, TRBD1 (5 bases). In germline, CDR1 is SEHNR, CDR2 FQNEAQ (reference sequence). CDR3 size: 14 residues. V was shortened by 5 bases and J by 6 bases, with 14 bases between the two germline ends.

This clone was recorded once. The chain has TRBV6-6 and TRBJ1-2; 8 bases line up with TRBD1. The germline V gene has CDR1 MNHNY and CDR2 SVGAGI (reference sequence). The CDR3 has 14 residues. V was pared by 5 bases and J by 4 bases, with 6 bases of the junction left unmatched. Here the CDR3 DNA reads TGTGCCAGCAGTCGTACTACAGGGGGCTATGGCTACACCTTC. Its protein is CASSRTTGGYGYTF.

The CDR3 coding sequence is TGTGCCAGCAGCTTAGGGCCCTTAGCTGAAGCTTTCTTT. It codes for CASSLGPLAEAFF. This rearrangement joins TRBV13 to TRBJ1-1, with D hard to call. Germline CDR1 reads PRHDT; CDR2 reads FYEKMQ (reference sequence). V was pared by 0 bases and J by 6 bases, with 8 bases between. The CDR3 contains 13 residues.

Worth noting for this clone: Different DNA sequences within this sample yield the same CDR3. The chain recombines TRBV11-2 with TRBJ2-5; D uncertain. CDR1 is SGHAT, CDR2 FQNNGV, per germline. This CDR3 has 11 amino acids. Deletions cut 3 bases from V and 5 bases from J, with 4 bases between. The CDR3 sequence is CASSLLETQYF. CDR3 DNA: TGTGCCAGCAGCTTGCTTGAGACCCAGTACTTC.

This clone occurred once. The V call is TRBV5-1, the J call TRBJ2-7; the D gene could be TRBD1 or TRBD2 (5 bases each). The CDR3 totals 15 residues. V lost 0 bases to trimming and J lost 4 bases, with 14 bases between them. Germline loops: CDR1 SGHRS, CDR2 YFSETQ. The CDR3 sequence: CASSLEGPGPYEQYF. CDR3 sequence (DNA): TGCGCCAGCAGCTTGGAGGGACCAGGGCCTTACGAGCAGTACTTC.